This T cell receptor beta chain was identified during a study of post-analysis software for immune sequencing data. Included in the TCR beta cDNA libraries were unique molecular identifiers. TCRdb passed the PCR reads through MiXCR, listing each CDR3 protein once. The sample contains around 770,000 distinct CDR3 sequences, roughly 46% of which appear only once. With respect to this clonotype: Antigen unknown.

Broader study findings: Controls showed lower frequencies than patients for five TRBV segments, and TRBV5-6, TRBV5-1 and TRBV20-1 were among these.

CDR1 is SNHLY and CDR2 is FYNNEI in the germline V gene. Between the trimmed V and J ends, which lost 8 bases and 7 bases, there was a span of 22 bases. This CDR3 region has 15 residues. The receptor comes from a girl aged 5-17 years with multiple sclerosis. The chain couples TRBV2 to TRBJ2-3; tentative D call: TRBD2 (7 bases). Source material: blood. CDR3 coding DNA: TGTGCCAGCGGTCGGGGGGCGCAGTATTTCAATACGCAGTATTTT. Translated, it gives CASGRGAQYFNTQYF.